Listed here is a single TCR beta chain. One junction end disagrees with the germline gene, perhaps due to a read error. The CDR3 loop spans 13 amino acids. The germline V gene has CDR1 LNHDA and CDR2 SQIVND (reference sequence). The data originate from a study of cytomegalovirus exposure and HLA in healthy donors. This PCR relied on a set of 60 Vbeta primers and 13 Jbeta primers. Data came from immunoSEQ multiplex PCR; TCRdb stores just in-frame clones and leaves some out. Of nearly 200,000 clones listed, about 77% are singletons. J is TRBJ1-5 and V is TRBV19; no firm D call. The TCR comes from a woman aged 30 to 39 in good health and CMV-seropositive. The source material was PBMCs. CDR3 coding DNA: TGTGCCAGTAGCCCTATTAGCTATCAGCCCCAGCATTTT. Translated, it gives CASSPISYQPQHF. Looking up the rest from reference TRBV19 and TRBJ1-5 gives the full variable domain: DGGITQSPKYLFRKEGQNVTLSCEQNLNHDAMYWYRQDPGQGLRLIYYSQIVNDFQKGDIAEGYSVSREKKESFPLTVTSAQKNPTAFYLCASSPISYQPQHFGDGTRLSIL.